This TCR beta chain stems from a study of neurological immune-mediated disorders. This clonotype was seen many times. One entry per CDR3 protein results from TCRdb running MiXCR on the 5' RACE reads. The data contain 75,000 to 90,000 distinct CDR3 sequences, 10% of them singletons. Germline V gives CDR1 MDHEN, CDR2 SYDVKM. The CDR3 spans 18 residues. V lost 3 bases, J lost 5 bases, and 23 bases lay in between. The sequencing input was PBMCs. The TCR comes from a man aged 35 to 55 in good health. This chain uses TRBV28 with TRBJ2-1; the D gene is possibly TRBD2 (5 bases). The CDR3 nucleotides are TGTGCCAGCAGTTTTAGCTCCGGACTGGGCTCTGTCGACAATGAGCAGTTCTTC. As protein: CASSFSSGLGSVDNEQFF.